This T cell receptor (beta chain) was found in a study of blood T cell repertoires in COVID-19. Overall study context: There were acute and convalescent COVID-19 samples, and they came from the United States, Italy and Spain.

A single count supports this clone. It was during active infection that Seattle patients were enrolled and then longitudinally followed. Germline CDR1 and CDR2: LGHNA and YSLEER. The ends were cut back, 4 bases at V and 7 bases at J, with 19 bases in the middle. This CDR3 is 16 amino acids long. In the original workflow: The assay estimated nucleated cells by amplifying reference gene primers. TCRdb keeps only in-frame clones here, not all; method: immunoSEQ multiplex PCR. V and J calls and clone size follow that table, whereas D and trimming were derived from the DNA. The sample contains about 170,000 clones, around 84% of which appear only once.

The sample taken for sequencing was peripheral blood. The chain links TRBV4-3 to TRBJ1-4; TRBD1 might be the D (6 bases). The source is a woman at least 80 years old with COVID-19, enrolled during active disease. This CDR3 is CASSRQPGRGGEKLFF. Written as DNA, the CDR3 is TGCGCCAGCAGCCGGCAACCTGGGCGAGGGGGTGAAAAACTGTTTTTT.